Shown below are 3 T cell receptor beta chains from a single sample sequenced in a study of blood T cell repertoires in COVID-19. Assay used: immunoSEQ multiplex PCR; TCRdb lists only in-frame clones, some missing. The sample includes about 230,000 clones, approximately 84% of them seen just once. Sequencing was done on a sample of PBMCs or T cells enriched from blood (not recorded which). The origin of the receptors is a man aged 55 to 70 who had recovered from COVID-19.

This clone was seen a single time. The chain couples TRBV6-2 or TRBV6-3 to TRBJ1-4, with D hard to call. The CDR3 has 14 amino acids. V was clipped by 2 bases and J by 5 bases, with 9 bases between them. Per germline, CDR1 MNHEY and CDR2 SVGEGT. The CDR3 nucleotides read TGTGCCAGCAGTTACAGCCCGCGCAATGAAAAACTGTTTTTT. Translating gives CASSYSPRNEKLFF.

The rearrangement uses TRBV6-1 and TRBJ2-1; unclear D gene. This CDR3 comprises 14 residues. Germline CDR1 is MNHNS and CDR2 is SASEGT. V shed 2 bases and J shed 7 bases, with 12 bases lying between them. The CDR3 DNA is TGTGCCAGCAGTGAACGCAGGTCGATAAATGAGCAGTTCTTC. Translation: CASSERRSINEQFF.

This chain joins TRBV6-2 or TRBV6-3 and TRBJ1-2; 7 nucleotides match TRBD1. Looked up from germline, CDR1 is MNHEY and CDR2 is SVGEGT. The V segment lost 5 bases and the J segment 4 bases; nucleotides outside the gene matches: 7. This CDR3 region has 14 residues. The CDR3 region is CASSRSRDSYGYTF. The CDR3 bases are TGTGCCAGCAGTCGTTCCCGGGACAGCTATGGCTACACCTTC.